These 6 T cell receptor beta chains originate from one sample sequenced in a study of T cell responses to AZD1222 COVID-19 vaccine. Libraries were prepared by immunoSEQ multiplex PCR; TCRdb keeps only in-frame clonotypes and omits some of them. In the table there are approximately 68,000 clones, roughly 87% of which are singletons. Here the sequenced sample was peripheral blood, taken on day 0 of AZD1222 vaccination. The receptors were sampled from an adult in good health.

CDR3 coding DNA: TGTGCCAGCAGCTTGCGGACAGGGGGCGTTCAGCCCCAGCATTTT. Its translation is CASSLRTGGVQPQHF. This chain links TRBV5-6 with TRBJ1-5; 11 bases are a match to TRBD1. Trimming took 1 base from V and 6 from J; bases not matched to a gene: 3. Germline V gene sequence: CDR1 SGHDT, CDR2 YYEEEE. The CDR3 sequence is 15 residues long. Full variable domain (outside the CDR3, taken from reference TRBV5-6 and TRBJ1-5): DAGVTQSPTHLIKTRGQQVTLRCSPKSGHDTVSWYQQALGQGPQFIFQYYEEEERQRGNFPDRFSGHQFPNYSSELNVNALLLGDSALYLCASSLRTGGVQPQHFGDGTRLSIL.

This sequence joins TRBV18 and TRBJ2-3; D is undetermined. Trimming pared 1 base from V and 0 bases from J, leaving 11 bases between. The CDR3 is 16 residues long. Germline assignment: CDR1 KGHSH and CDR2 LQKENI. In DNA, the CDR3 is TGTGCCAGCTCACCACGTTTGGTCTCTAGCACAGATACGCAGTATTTT. It codes for CASSPRLVSSTDTQYF.

This chain links TRBV2 with TRBJ2-3, with no clear D. The ends were cut back, 3 bases at V and 0 bases at J, with 7 bases in the middle. The CDR3 sequence is 14 residues long. Germline V gives CDR1 SNHLY, CDR2 FYNNEI. Written as DNA, the CDR3 is TGTGCCAGCAGTGACTCGGCTAGCACAGATACGCAGTATTTT. It specifies CASSDSASTDTQYF.

V gene TRBV13 combines with J gene TRBJ2-3, with 12 bases matching TRBD2. The CDR3 length is 14 residues. Germline V gives CDR1 PRHDT, CDR2 FYEKMQ (reference sequence). Trimming cost V 8 bases and J 5 bases; bases outside gene matches: 5. The CDR3 DNA reads TGTGCCAGCGAAGGACTAGCGGGACGAGATACGCAGTATTTT. Amino acids: CASEGLAGRDTQYF. Together with reference TRBV13 and TRBJ2-3, the CDR3 gives the full variable domain: AAGVIQSPRHLIKEKRETATLKCYPIPRHDTVYWYQQGPGQDPQFLISFYEKMQSDKGSIPDRFSAQQFSDYHSELNMSSLELGDSALYFCASEGLAGRDTQYFGPGTRLTVL.

The chain has TRBV19 and TRBJ1-5; D not resolved. Trimming left V 6 bases short and J 2 bases short, with 11 bases between. There are 14 residues in the CDR3. Germline CDR1 and CDR2: LNHDA and SQIVND (reference sequence). CDR3 DNA sequence: TGTGCCAGTAGCGGAGGTGAGCGCAATCAGCCCCAGCATTTT. Its protein is CASSGGERNQPQHF.

The chain joins TRBV28 to TRBJ1-2; 8 nucleotides align to TRBD1. Germline trimming cut 6 bases from V and 4 bases from J; bases unmatched to any gene: 7. Per germline, CDR1 MDHEN and CDR2 SYDVKM. The CDR3 contains 14 residues. The CDR3 coding sequence is TGTGCCAGCAGCTCAGGGGGCCAGGTCTATGGCTACACCTTC. Translated: CASSSGGQVYGYTF.